The rows below give T cell receptor beta chains drawn from one sample of a study of blood T cell repertoires in COVID-19. Libraries were prepared by immunoSEQ multiplex PCR; TCRdb keeps only in-frame clonotypes and omits some of them. The profile shows about 360,000 clones, 86% of them singletons. Sequences were obtained from peripheral blood. All receptors derive from a woman aged 55-69 years with COVID-19, enrolled during active disease. Each CDR3 is given without its conserved first and last residue. Each record gives: V gene, J gene, clone size, CDR3 protein. Expanded clones are given a class, and other clones once, few, many or no size at all.

TRBV5-1	TRBJ2-7	.	ASSPQGAYEQY
TRBV7-9	TRBJ1-1	.	ASSPMGGTEAF
TRBV9	TRBJ1-2	.	ASSPTGYYGYT
TRBV27	TRBJ1-2	.	ASSSMGQGDGYT
TRBV25-1	TRBJ2-2	.	ASSANLAFGELF
TRBV14	TRBJ1-3	few	ASSQEGGTPGNTIY
TRBV5-1	TRBJ2-3	once	ASSLGGPSSTDTQY
TRBV11-2	TRBJ1-3	.	ASSLQGGRNTIY
TRBV5-1	TRBJ2-7	.	ASSKDRGGDEQY
TRBV13	TRBJ1-1	.	ASSDETGGNTEAF
TRBV12-3/TRBV12-4	TRBJ2-1	.	ASVTATKWF
TRBV3-1/TRBV3-2	TRBJ2-3	.	ASSPRPAGDTQY
TRBV7-2	TRBJ1-1	.	ASSLNGLTEAF
TRBV19	TRBJ1-1	.	ASSQGQMNTEAF
TRBV7-8	TRBJ2-5	.	ASSSGGPQETQY
TRBV19	TRBJ2-1	.	ASTTSSYNEQF
TRBV20-1	TRBJ1-6	.	SASEGGVFYNSPLH
TRBV24-1	TRBJ1-2	.	ATSGTGYGYT
TRBV10-3	TRBJ2-3	.	AISKTSGGASTDTQY
TRBV10-2	TRBJ2-7	once	ASSWGEYEQY
TRBV4-1	TRBJ1-5	.	ASSRDLHSNQPQH
TRBV7-9	TRBJ1-4	.	ASSASEGSREKLF
TRBV30	TRBJ2-7	.	AWSGGGDEQY
TRBV7-3	TRBJ2-2	.	ASSSPGAGELF
TRBV12-3/TRBV12-4	TRBJ2-3	.	ASSLLRPDTQY
TRBV5-1	TRBJ2-1	.	ASTEFNEQF
TRBV7-2	TRBJ1-2	.	ASRFADRDGYT
TRBV9	TRBJ2-3	.	ASSSMTGGDTDTQY
TRBV7-3	TRBJ2-1	.	ASSLAGTGGINEQF
TRBV10-3	TRBJ2-3	.	AIAKRGVTDTQY
TRBV4-1	TRBJ2-7	.	ASSLQEGAGSAYEQY
TRBV29-1	TRBJ1-1	.	SAWDRNTEAF
TRBV18	TRBJ2-3	once	ASSPGDSYTDTQY
TRBV12-3/TRBV12-4	TRBJ1-1	.	ASTPNEWTEAF
TRBV7-9	TRBJ1-2	.	ASSLSTGVGYGYT
TRBV27	TRBJ1-1	.	ASSLRVDSEAF
TRBV2	TRBJ2-3	.	ASSAGLLAGGDTQY
TRBV6-5	TRBJ1-1	.	ASSYSQGAGTEAF
TRBV18	TRBJ1-2	.	ASSPAGDHGYT
TRBV11-1	TRBJ2-1	.	ASGGSYNNEQF
TRBV10-3	TRBJ1-4	.	AISAGRGELF
TRBV30	TRBJ1-2	many	ACWPGYGYT
TRBV19	TRBJ2-7	.	ASSISLAGAYEQY
TRBV7-8	TRBJ1-6	.	ASSWGTPLFQDSPLH
TRBV7-9	TRBJ1-1	.	ASSPDLWNTEAF
TRBV5-4	TRBJ2-5	.	ASSFSRRAGGPKGETQY
TRBV5-6	TRBJ1-6	.	ASSWKTDPYNSPLH
TRBV3-1/TRBV3-2	TRBJ2-1	.	ASSQDPVDSNNEQF
TRBV2	TRBJ1-5	.	ASRLDRDNQPQH